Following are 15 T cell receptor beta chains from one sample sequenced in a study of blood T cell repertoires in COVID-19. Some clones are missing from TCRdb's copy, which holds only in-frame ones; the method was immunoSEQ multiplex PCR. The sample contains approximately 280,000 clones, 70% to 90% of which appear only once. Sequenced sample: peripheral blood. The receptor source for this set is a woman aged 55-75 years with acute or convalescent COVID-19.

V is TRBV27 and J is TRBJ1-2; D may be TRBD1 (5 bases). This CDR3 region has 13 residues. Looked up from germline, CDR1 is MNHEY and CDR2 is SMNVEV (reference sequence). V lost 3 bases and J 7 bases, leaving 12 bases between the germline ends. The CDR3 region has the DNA TGTGCCAGCAGTTTGTCACGACAGTTTGGCTACACCTTC. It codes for CASSLSRQFGYTF.

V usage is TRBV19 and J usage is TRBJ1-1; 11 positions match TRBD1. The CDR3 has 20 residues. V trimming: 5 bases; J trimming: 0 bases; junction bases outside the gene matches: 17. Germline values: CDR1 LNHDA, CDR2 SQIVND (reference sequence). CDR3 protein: CASSPRDRGASVRMNTEAFF. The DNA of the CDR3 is TGTGCCAGTAGTCCCCGGGACAGGGGGGCGAGTGTGCGAATGAACACTGAAGCTTTCTTT.

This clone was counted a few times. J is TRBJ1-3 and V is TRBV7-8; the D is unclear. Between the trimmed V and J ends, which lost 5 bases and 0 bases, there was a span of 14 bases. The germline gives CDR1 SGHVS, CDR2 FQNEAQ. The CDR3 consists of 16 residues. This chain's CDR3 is CASSLNKRNSGNTIYF. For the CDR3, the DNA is TGTGCCAGCAGCCTGAACAAGCGTAACTCTGGAAACACCATATATTTT.

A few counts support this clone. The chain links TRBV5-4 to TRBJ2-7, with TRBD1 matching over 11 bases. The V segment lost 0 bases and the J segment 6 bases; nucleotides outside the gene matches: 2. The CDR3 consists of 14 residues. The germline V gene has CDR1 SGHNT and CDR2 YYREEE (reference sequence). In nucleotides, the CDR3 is TGTGCCAGCAGCTTGGTCGGGACAGGGGGCGAGCAGTACTTC. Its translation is CASSLVGTGGEQYF. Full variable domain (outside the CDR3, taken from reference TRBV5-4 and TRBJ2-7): ETGVTQSPTHLIKTRGQQVTLRCSSQSGHNTVSWYQQALGQGPQFIFQYYREEENGRGNFPPRFSGLQFPNYSSELNVNALELDDSALYLCASSLVGTGGEQYFGPGTRLTVT.

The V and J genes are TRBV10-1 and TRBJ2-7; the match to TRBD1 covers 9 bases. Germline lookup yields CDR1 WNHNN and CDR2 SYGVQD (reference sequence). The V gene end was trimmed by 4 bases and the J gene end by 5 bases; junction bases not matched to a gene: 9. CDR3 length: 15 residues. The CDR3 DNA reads TGCGCCAGCAGTGGCCGGGACAGGGACCTCCACGAGCAGTACTTC. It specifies CASSGRDRDLHEQYF.

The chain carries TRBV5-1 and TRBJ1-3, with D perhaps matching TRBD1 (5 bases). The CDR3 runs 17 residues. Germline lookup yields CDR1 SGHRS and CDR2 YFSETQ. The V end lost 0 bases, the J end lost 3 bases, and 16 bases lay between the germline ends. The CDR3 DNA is TGCGCCAGCAGCTTGGCCGGGGGGGTAACCGGTGGAAACACCATATATTTT. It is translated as CASSLAGGVTGGNTIYF.

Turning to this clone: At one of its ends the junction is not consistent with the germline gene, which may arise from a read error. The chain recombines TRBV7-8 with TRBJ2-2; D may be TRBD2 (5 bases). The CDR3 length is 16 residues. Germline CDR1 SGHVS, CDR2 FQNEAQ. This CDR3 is CASSLARLLNTGELFF. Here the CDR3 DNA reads TGTGCCAGCAGCCTAGCCAGGCTGCTTAACACCGGGGAGCTGTTTTTT.

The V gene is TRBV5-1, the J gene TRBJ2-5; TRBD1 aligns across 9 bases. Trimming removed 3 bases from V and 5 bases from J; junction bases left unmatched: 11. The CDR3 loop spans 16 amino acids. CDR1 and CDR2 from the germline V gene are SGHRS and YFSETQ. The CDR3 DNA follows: TGCGCCAGCAGCTCAAAAACCACAGGGGGCGGGGAGACCCAGTACTTC. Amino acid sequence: CASSSKTTGGGETQYF.

The CDR3 protein is CAISESSSGVDGELFF. For the CDR3, the DNA is TGTGCCATCAGTGAGTCTTCTAGCGGGGTTGACGGGGAGCTGTTTTTT. V is TRBV10-3 and J is TRBJ2-2, with 9 bases that match TRBD2. CDR3 length equals 16 residues. The trim removed 0 bases at V and 7 bases at J, leaving 6 bases unmatched. Germline V gene sequence: CDR1 ENHRY, CDR2 SYGVKD.

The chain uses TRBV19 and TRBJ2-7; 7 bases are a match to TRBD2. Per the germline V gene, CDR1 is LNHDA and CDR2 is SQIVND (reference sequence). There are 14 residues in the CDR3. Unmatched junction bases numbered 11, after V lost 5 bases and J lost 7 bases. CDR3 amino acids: CASSYPGGNTEQYF. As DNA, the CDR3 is TGTGCCAGTAGTTACCCCGGGGGGAACACGGAGCAGTACTTC.

The CDR3 DNA reads as TGTGCCAGCAGCACTGCGACAGGGGTGAATTCACCCCTCCACTTT. Translating it yields CASSTATGVNSPLHF. The genes are TRBV9 and TRBJ1-6; TRBD1 matches at 8 bases. Trimming took 4 bases from V and 7 from J; bases not matched to a gene: 7. Germline V gene sequence: CDR1 SGDLS, CDR2 YYNGEE. The CDR3 is 15 amino acids. The full variable domain, completed using reference TRBV9 and TRBJ1-6, is DSGVTQTPKHLITATGQRVTLRCSPRSGDLSVYWYQQSLDQGLQFLIQYYNGEERAKGNILERFSAQQFPDLHSELNLSSLELGDSALYFCASSTATGVNSPLHFGNGTRLTVT.

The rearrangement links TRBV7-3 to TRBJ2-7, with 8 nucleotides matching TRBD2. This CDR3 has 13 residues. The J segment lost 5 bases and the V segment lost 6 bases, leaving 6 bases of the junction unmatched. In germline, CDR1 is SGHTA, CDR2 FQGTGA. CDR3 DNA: TGTGCCAGCAGTGGGGGACTAGGCCACGAGCAGTACTTC. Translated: CASSGGLGHEQYF.

The CDR3 DNA is TGTGCCAGCAGTCCCCTTGGGGGACAGGGGGCGCGTACCGGGGAGCTGTTTTTT. Encoded protein: CASSPLGGQGARTGELFF. This rearrangement joins TRBV27 to TRBJ2-2; 12 bases map to TRBD1. In germline, CDR1 is MNHEY, CDR2 SMNVEV (reference sequence). This CDR3 has 18 residues. Trimming at V came to 5 bases and at J to 5 bases, leaving 12 bases not matched to a gene.

The CDR3 loop is CASSLMAGSSYNEQFF. DNA for the CDR3: TGTGCCAGCAGTCTTATGGCAGGCAGCTCCTACAATGAGCAGTTCTTC. The rearrangement links TRBV28 to TRBJ2-1, with D unclear. V dropped 5 bases and J dropped 0 bases, with 14 bases sitting between them. Germline CDR1 and CDR2: MDHEN and SYDVKM. This CDR3 has 16 amino acids. Complete variable domain (other parts from reference TRBV28 and TRBJ2-1): DVKVTQSSRYLVKRTGEKVFLECVQDMDHENMFWYRQDPGLGLRLIYFSYDVKMKEKGDIPEGYSVSREKKERFSLILESASTNQTSMYLCASSLMAGSSYNEQFFGPGTRLTVL.

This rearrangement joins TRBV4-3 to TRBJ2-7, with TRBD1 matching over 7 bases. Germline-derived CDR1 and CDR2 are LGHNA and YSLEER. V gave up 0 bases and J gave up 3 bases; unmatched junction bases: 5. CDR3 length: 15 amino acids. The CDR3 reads CASSQETGANYEQYF. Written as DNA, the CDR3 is TGCGCCAGCAGCCAAGAAACAGGGGCCAACTACGAGCAGTACTTC.